The table lists the clone carrying this TCR beta chain with a few counts. CDR1 SNHLY and CDR2 FYNNEI come from the germline V gene. J gave up 2 bases and V 8 bases, and 5 bases lay outside the gene matches. This CDR3 region has 14 residues. Original processing methods: By means of reference gene primer amplification, nucleated cell counts were estimated. The data were produced by immunoSEQ multiplex PCR, yet TCRdb's version contains in-frame clones alone and is incomplete. V and J calls and clone size are given by that table; D and trimming were obtained from the DNA. The data show roughly 200,000 clones, roughly 78% seen once. These data originate in a study of blood T cell repertoires in COVID-19. Study-wide context: Collection of acute and convalescent COVID-19 samples took place in the United States, Italy and Spain. Sources were T cells, B-cell-depleted T cells, or PBMCs; the material itself was cDNA or gDNA.

Material for sequencing was peripheral blood. The genes are TRBV2 and TRBJ2-2, with 7 bases that match TRBD1. The clonotype originates from an elderly woman with active or convalescent COVID-19. This chain's CDR3 is CASRQGANTGELFF. Here the CDR3 DNA reads TGTGCCAGCCGACAGGGAGCCAACACCGGGGAGCTGTTTTTT.